What follows are 5 T cell receptor beta chains derived from one specimen sequenced in a study of blood T cell repertoires in COVID-19. The repertoire was sequenced with immunoSEQ multiplex PCR; TCRdb's copy has only in-frame clones and lacks some. Of 85,000 to 100,000 clones in the sample, about 85% were seen once. Sequencing was carried out using peripheral blood. All receptors come from a man in his sixties with acute or convalescent COVID-19.

The chain is built from TRBV18 and TRBJ2-7; 7 bases are shared with TRBD1. Germline-derived CDR1 and CDR2 are KGHSH and LQKENI. V was pared by 3 bases and J by 4 bases, with 6 bases of the junction left unmatched. CDR3 length: 14 amino acids. The CDR3 DNA reads as TGTGCCAGCTCACCCCTGAGGGGGCAGTACGAGCAGTACTTC. Amino acid sequence: CASSPLRGQYEQYF.

The V and J genes are TRBV12-3 or TRBV12-4 and TRBJ2-2; maybe TRBD1 (6 bases). V lost 7 bases and J lost 4, with 10 bases in between. The CDR3 is 13 amino acids. The DNA of the CDR3 is TGTGCCAGCACCCAGGGGTTCACCGGGGAGCTGTTTTTT. Protein: CASTQGFTGELFF.

This clone was recorded once. The V gene is TRBV6-5, the J gene TRBJ2-3; 8 nucleotides agree with TRBD1. The CDR3 extends over 13 amino acids. Looked up from germline, CDR1 is MNHEY and CDR2 is SVGAGI. The V segment lost 4 bases and the J segment 5 bases; nucleotides outside the gene matches: 2. CDR3 nucleotide sequence: TGTGCCAGCAGTTGGACAGGGAAAGATACGCAGTATTTT. The encoded protein is CASSWTGKDTQYF.

This chain joins TRBV2 and TRBJ2-1, with TRBD1 identical over 8 bases. Trimming at V came to 4 bases and at J to 6 bases, leaving 2 bases not matched to a gene. The CDR3 is 13 amino acids. Germline assignment: CDR1 SNHLY and CDR2 FYNNEI. The CDR3: CASSGTGGNEQFF. Here the CDR3 DNA reads TGTGCCAGCAGTGGAACAGGGGGCAATGAGCAGTTCTTC.

This clone is a singleton in its sample. The rearrangement uses TRBV9 and TRBJ1-1; tentative D call: TRBD1 (5 bases). The ends were cut back, 0 bases at V and 0 bases at J, with 12 bases in the middle. The CDR3 length is 16 residues. Germline values: CDR1 SGDLS, CDR2 YYNGEE. Written as DNA, the CDR3 is TGTGCCAGCAGCGTAGCGGACATAATGATGAACACTGAAGCTTTCTTT. As protein: CASSVADIMMNTEAFF.